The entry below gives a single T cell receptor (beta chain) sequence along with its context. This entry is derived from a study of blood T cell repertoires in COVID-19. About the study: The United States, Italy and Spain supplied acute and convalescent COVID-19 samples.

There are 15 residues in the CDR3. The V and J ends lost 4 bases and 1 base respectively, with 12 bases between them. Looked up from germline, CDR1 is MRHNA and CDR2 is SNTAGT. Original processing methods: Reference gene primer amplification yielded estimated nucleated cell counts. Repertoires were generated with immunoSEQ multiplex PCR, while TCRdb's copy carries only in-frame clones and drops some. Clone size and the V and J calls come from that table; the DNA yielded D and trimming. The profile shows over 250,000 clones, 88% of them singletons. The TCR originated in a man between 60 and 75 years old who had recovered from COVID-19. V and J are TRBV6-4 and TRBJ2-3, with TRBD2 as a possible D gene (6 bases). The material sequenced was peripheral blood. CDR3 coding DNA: TGTGCCAGCAGTGTCCTTGGCGGGGGCACAGATACGCAGTATTTT. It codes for CASSVLGGGTDTQYF.